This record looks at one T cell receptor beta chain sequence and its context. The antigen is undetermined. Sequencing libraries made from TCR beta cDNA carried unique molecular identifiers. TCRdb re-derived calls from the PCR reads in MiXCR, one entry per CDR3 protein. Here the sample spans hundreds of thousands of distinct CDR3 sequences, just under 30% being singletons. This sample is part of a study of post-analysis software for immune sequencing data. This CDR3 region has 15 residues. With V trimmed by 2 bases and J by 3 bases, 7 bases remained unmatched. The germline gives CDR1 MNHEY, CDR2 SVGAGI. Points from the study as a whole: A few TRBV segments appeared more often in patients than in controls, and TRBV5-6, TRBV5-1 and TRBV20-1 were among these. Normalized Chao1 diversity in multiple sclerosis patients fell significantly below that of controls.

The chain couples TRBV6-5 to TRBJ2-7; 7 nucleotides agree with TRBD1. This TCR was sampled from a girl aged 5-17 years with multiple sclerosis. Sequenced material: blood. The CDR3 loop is CASSYGPAGGYEQYF. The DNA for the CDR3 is TGTGCCAGCAGTTACGGGCCAGCAGGGGGCTACGAGCAGTACTTC.